The 13 T cell receptor beta chains given below trace back to one sample, sequenced in a study of Ad26.COV2.S vaccination and SARS-CoV-2 variants. As for treatment: approximately 18 received Ad26.COV2.S at low or high dose, single or two shots; 5 received placebo; per-sample allocation not given. Collection of samples fell on day 63 after the first vaccine or placebo injection. TCRdb's table, derived via immunoSEQ multiplex PCR, lists solely in-frame clones and lacks some. The repertoire holds 430,000 or so clones, 75% to 90% seen once, with approximately 2.5% in the top ten. Sample: peripheral blood, taken in a trial of Ad26.COV2.S vaccine versus placebo. These receptors were collected from a person aged 18-65 years who received the Ad26.COV2.S COVID-19 vaccine or a placebo.

This clone was observed a few times. This chain connects TRBV4-2 to TRBJ2-7; D may match TRBD1 or TRBD2 (5 bases each). This CDR3 comprises 17 residues. Per germline, CDR1 LGHNA and CDR2 YNFKEQ. V lost 3 bases and J lost 3, with 21 bases in between. The CDR3: CASSHLRPGPFIYEQYF. The DNA for the CDR3 is TGTGCCAGCAGCCACCTGAGGCCGGGACCGTTTATCTACGAGCAGTACTTC.

This clone is a singleton in its sample. V usage is TRBV18 and J usage is TRBJ2-1; TRBD2 matches at 7 bases. From germline, CDR1 is KGHSH and CDR2 LQKENI. J gave up 7 bases and V 4 bases, and 7 bases lay outside the gene matches. The CDR3 is 14 amino acids. The CDR3 DNA reads as TGTGCCAGCTCACTATACTGGGGAGGGAATGAGCAGTTCTTC. Residues: CASSLYWGGNEQFF.

Concerning this clone itself: Additional DNA sequences in this sample encode the identical CDR3. The chain is built from TRBV7-9 and TRBJ1-4; unclear D gene. The CDR3 contains 13 residues. Between the trimmed V and J ends, which lost 3 bases and 8 bases, there was a span of 10 bases. Germline CDR1 and CDR2: SEHNR and FQNEAQ (reference sequence). The CDR3 spells CASSLNGNEKLFF. The CDR3 DNA reads TGTGCCAGCAGCTTGAACGGGAACGAAAAACTGTTTTTT. Full variable domain (outside the CDR3, taken from reference TRBV7-9 and TRBJ1-4): DTGVSQNPRHKITKRGQNVTFRCDPISEHNRLYWYRQTLGQGPEFLTYFQNEAQLEKSRLLSDRFSAERPKGSFSTLEIQRTEQGDSAMYLCASSLNGNEKLFFGSGTQLSVL.

The chain uses TRBV7-2 and TRBJ1-2, with D perhaps TRBD1 (6 bases). The V gene's germline CDR1 is SGHTA and CDR2 FQGNSA. The CDR3 sequence is 13 residues long. V lost 5 bases to trimming and J lost 8 bases, with 15 bases between them. The CDR3 DNA is TGTGCCAGCAGCCCTACAGGGAAAGTAGGCTACACCTTC. This sequence encodes CASSPTGKVGYTF.

This clone was counted a single time. This chain joins TRBV20-1 and TRBJ1-5; no clear D. This CDR3 is 14 amino acids long. Per germline, CDR1 DFQATT and CDR2 SNEGSKA (reference sequence). V was shortened by 3 bases and J by 11 bases, with 20 bases between the two germline ends. The CDR3 region is CSASRVASIMTQHF. The CDR3 bases are TGCAGTGCTAGTAGGGTCGCTTCAATCATGACCCAGCATTTT.

For the CDR3, the DNA is TGTGCCAGCAGCTTGAAACCGTCTAGCACAGATACGCAGTATTTT. Its protein product is CASSLKPSSTDTQYF. The chain links TRBV5-5 to TRBJ2-3; no definite D call. The germline V and J ends were trimmed by 1 base and 0 bases, with 9 bases remaining between them. Germline CDR1 reads SGHKS; CDR2 reads YYEKEE (reference sequence). This CDR3 has 15 amino acids. Full variable domain (outside the CDR3, taken from reference TRBV5-5 and TRBJ2-3): DAGVTQSPTHLIKTRGQQVTLRCSPISGHKSVSWYQQVLGQGPQFIFQYYEKEERGRGNFPDRFSARQFPNYSSELNVNALLLGDSALYLCASSLKPSSTDTQYFGPGTRLTVL.

The V and J genes are TRBV29-1 and TRBJ2-3; 8 bases align to TRBD2. This CDR3 is 16 amino acids long. The junction had 11 bases not matched to a gene; V was cut back by 6 bases and J by 0 bases. The germline CDR1 and CDR2 sequences are SQVTM and ANQGSEA. CDR3 loop: CSVTSGGRPSTDTQYF. The DNA of the CDR3 is TGCAGCGTAACTAGCGGCGGGAGGCCTAGCACAGATACGCAGTATTTT.

This clone was observed a single time. This chain uses TRBV7-2 with TRBJ2-7; D gene uncertain. Germline CDR1 is SGHTA and CDR2 is FQGNSA. V was clipped by 5 bases and J by 0 bases, with 11 bases between them. This CDR3 is built from 14 residues. The CDR3, as DNA: TGTGCCAGCAGCGTCGACTGGAGCTCCTACGAGCAGTACGTC. Translated: CASSVDWSSYEQYV.

The rearrangement uses TRBV28 and TRBJ1-6, with 8 bases matching TRBD1. The CDR3 is 17 residues long. Germline CDR1 and CDR2: MDHEN and SYDVKM. After removal of 5 bases from V and 6 bases from J, the junction contained 12 bases not matched to a gene. The CDR3 region has the DNA TGTGCCAGCAGTCCGTGGACAGGGTCACCGTCTAATTCACCCCTCCACTTT. Encoded protein: CASSPWTGSPSNSPLHF.

Worth noting for this clone: This sample also contains other DNA sequences that code for the same CDR3. The chain recombines TRBV28 with TRBJ1-2, with 9 bases that match TRBD1. The CDR3 covers 14 residues. CDR1 is MDHEN, CDR2 SYDVKM, per germline. The trim removed 3 bases at V and 5 bases at J, leaving 4 bases unmatched. The CDR3 DNA sequence: TGTGCCAGCAGTTTCGGGGACAGGGTATATGGCTACACCTTC. Translation gives CASSFGDRVYGYTF.

V and J are TRBV11-3 and TRBJ1-3; 10 positions agree with TRBD1. V gave up 3 bases and J gave up 2 bases; unmatched junction bases: 4. CDR1 is SGHNT and CDR2 is YENEEA in the germline V gene. CDR3 length: 16 amino acids. The DNA of the CDR3 is TGTGCCAGCAGCTTCGACAGGGGGCGAGCTGGAAACACCATATATTTT. Protein product: CASSFDRGRAGNTIYF.

The V gene is TRBV20-1, the J gene TRBJ2-5, with TRBD2 identical over 11 bases. Germline assignment: CDR1 DFQATT and CDR2 SNEGSKA (reference sequence). CDR3 size: 14 residues. V shed 3 bases, J shed 5 bases, and the junction held 5 bases outside the gene matches. The CDR3 region has the DNA TGCAGTGCTAGTAGACTAGCGGGGCATGAGACCCAGTACTTC. This sequence encodes CSASRLAGHETQYF.

The chain combines TRBV7-9 with TRBJ1-4; 7 nucleotides align to TRBD1. CDR3 length: 14 amino acids. CDR1 and CDR2 from the germline V gene are SEHNR and FQNEAQ (reference sequence). Trimming removed 5 bases from V and 7 bases from J; junction bases left unmatched: 7. In DNA form, the CDR3 reads TGTGCCAGCAGCCCACAGGGGAGGGGTGAAAAACTGTTTTTT. Protein: CASSPQGRGEKLFF.